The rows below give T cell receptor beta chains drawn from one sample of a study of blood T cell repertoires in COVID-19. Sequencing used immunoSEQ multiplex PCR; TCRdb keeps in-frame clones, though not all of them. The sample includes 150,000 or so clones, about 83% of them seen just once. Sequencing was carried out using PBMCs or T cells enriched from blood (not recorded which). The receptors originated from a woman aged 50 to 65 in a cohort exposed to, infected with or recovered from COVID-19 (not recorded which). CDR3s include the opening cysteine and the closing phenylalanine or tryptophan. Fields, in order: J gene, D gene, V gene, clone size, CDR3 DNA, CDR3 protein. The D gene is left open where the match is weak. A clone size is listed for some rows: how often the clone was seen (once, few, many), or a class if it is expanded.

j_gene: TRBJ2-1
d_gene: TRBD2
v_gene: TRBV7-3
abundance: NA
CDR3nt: TGTGCCAGCAGGCATCCTGGGTCGCGGGGGGCACCTCTCAATGAGCAGTTCTTC
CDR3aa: CASRHPGSRGAPLNEQFF

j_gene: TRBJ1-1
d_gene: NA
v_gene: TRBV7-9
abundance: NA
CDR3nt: TGTGCCAGCAGTCCCGAGCGGGGTGAAGCTTTCTTT
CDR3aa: CASSPERGEAFF

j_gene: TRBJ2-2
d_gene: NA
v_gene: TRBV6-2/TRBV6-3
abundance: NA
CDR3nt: TGTGCCAGCAGTCGACCTAAGGTGGGGGGAGCCGGGGAGCTGTTTTTT
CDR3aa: CASSRPKVGGAGELFF

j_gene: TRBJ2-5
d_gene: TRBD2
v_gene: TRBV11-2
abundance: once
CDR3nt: TGTGCCAGCAGCTTAGGCGCGCTAGCGGTGGGAGAGACCCAGTACTTC
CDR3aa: CASSLGALAVGETQYF

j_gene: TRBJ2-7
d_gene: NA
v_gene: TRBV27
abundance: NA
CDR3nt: TGTGCCAGCAGTTTAAGGGGTCAGGGGCCCGAGCAGTACTTC
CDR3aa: CASSLRGQGPEQYF

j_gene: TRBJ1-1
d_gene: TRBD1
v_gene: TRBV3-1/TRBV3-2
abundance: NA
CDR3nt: TGTGCCAGCACCGGAATAGGGACAGCGAACACTGAAGCTTTCTTT
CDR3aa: CASTGIGTANTEAFF

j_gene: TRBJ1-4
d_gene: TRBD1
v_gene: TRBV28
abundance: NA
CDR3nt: TGTGCCAGCAGCCGCCCCGGACAGGCTGAAAAACTGTTTTTT
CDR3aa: CASSRPGQAEKLFF

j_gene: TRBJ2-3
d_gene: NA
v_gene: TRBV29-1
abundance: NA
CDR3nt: TGCAGCGCCTTCGCCTCGACAGGATACACAGATACGCAGTATTTT
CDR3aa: CSAFASTGYTDTQYF

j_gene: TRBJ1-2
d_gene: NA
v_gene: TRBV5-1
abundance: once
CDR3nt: TGCGCCAGCAGCTTGGACGGAGGACCTGATAACTATGGCTACACCTTC
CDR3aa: CASSLDGGPDNYGYTF

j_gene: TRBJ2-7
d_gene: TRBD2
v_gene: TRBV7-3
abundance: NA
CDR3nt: TGTGCCAGCAGCTTGCAGCGGGGGTCCTACGAGCAGTACTTC
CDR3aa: CASSLQRGSYEQYF

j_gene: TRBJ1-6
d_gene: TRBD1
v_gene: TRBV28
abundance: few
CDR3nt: TGTGCCAGCACAGGGACAGGGGAGAGTTCACCCCTCCACTTT
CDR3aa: CASTGTGESSPLHF

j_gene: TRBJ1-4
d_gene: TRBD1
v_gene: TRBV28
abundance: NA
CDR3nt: TGTGCCAGCCGGACAGGGGGGACGGTACAAGAAAAACTGTTTTTT
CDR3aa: CASRTGGTVQEKLFF

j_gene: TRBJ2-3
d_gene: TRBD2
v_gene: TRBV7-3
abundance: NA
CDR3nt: TGTGCCAGCAGCTTAACTAAGACTAGCGGGAGTGTAGATACGCAGTATTTT
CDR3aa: CASSLTKTSGSVDTQYF

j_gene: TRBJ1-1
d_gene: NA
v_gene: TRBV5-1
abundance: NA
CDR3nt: TGCGCCAGCAGTGGTCAGGGGAACACTGAAGCTTTCTTT
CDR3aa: CASSGQGNTEAFF

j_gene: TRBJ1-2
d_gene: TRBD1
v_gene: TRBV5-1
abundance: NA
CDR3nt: TGCGCCAGCAGCTTGGCCACAGGGGAAGGCTACACCTTC
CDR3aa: CASSLATGEGYTF

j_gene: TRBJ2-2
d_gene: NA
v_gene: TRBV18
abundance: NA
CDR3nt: TGTGCCAGCTCACCCAATTCGAACACCGGGGAGCTGTTTTTT
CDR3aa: CASSPNSNTGELFF

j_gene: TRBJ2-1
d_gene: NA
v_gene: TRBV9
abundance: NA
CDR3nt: TGTGCCAGCAGCGTAGGAGTATCCGATGAGCAGTTCTTC
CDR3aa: CASSVGVSDEQFF

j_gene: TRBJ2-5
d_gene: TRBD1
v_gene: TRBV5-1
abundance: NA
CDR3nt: TGCGCCAGCAGCTTAACCGGGACAGACATGGAGACCCAGTACTTC
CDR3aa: CASSLTGTDMETQYF

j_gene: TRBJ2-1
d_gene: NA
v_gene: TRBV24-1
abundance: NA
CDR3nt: TGTGCCACCAGTGATTCTTCCTTTTACAATGAGCAGTTCTTC
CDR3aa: CATSDSSFYNEQFF

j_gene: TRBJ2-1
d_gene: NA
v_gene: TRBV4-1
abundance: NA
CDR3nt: TGCGCCAGCAGCCAAGAGGAGCTTGTATCCTACAATGAGCAGTTCTTC
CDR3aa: CASSQEELVSYNEQFF

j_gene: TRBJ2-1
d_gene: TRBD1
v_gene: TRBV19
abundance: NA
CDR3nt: TGTGCCAGTAGTAATACAGGGGGCGCGACGGAGCAGTTCTTC
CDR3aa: CASSNTGGATEQFF

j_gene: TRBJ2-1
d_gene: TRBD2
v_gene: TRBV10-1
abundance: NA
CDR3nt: TGCGCCAGCAGTCGGGCCGGACTAGCGGGAAATTACAATGAGCAGTTCTTC
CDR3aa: CASSRAGLAGNYNEQFF

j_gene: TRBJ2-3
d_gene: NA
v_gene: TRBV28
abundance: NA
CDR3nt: TGTGCCAGCAAAGGGGGTATAAGCACAGATACGCAGTATTTT
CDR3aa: CASKGGISTDTQYF

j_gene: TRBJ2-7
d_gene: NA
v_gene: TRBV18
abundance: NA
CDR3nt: TGTGCCAGCTCACCTCCAACCTACGAGCAGTACTTC
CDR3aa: CASSPPTYEQYF

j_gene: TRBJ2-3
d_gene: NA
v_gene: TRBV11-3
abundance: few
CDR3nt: TGTGCCAGCAGCCAGGGGGGACAGCCCACAGATACGCAGTATTTT
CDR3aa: CASSQGGQPTDTQYF

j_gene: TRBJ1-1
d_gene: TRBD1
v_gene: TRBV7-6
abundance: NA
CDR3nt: TGTGCCAGCAGCTCCCCGGACAGGGGGACCACTGAAGCTTTCTTT
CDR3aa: CASSSPDRGTTEAFF

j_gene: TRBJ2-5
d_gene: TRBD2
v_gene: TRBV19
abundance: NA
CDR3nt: TGTGCCAGTAGTCTGGGACTAGCGGGAGAGACCCAGTACTTC
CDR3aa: CASSLGLAGETQYF

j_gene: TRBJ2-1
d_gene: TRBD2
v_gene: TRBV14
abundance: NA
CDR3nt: TGTGCCAGCAGCCATCCTAGCGGGGGGGCATACAATGAGCAGTTCTTC
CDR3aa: CASSHPSGGAYNEQFF

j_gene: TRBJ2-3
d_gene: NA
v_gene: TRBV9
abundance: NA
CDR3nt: TGTGCCAGCAGCGCAGGGGAAGGCACAGATACGCAGTATTTT
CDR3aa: CASSAGEGTDTQYF

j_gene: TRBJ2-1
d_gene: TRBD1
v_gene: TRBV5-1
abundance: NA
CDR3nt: TGCGCCAGCAGCATGGGACAGGGCTACAATGAGCAGTTCTTC
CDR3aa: CASSMGQGYNEQFF

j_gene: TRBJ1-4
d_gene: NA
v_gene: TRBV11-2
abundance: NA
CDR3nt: TGTGCCAGCAGCTTAGTTGTAACAACTAATGAAAAACTGTTTTTT
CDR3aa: CASSLVVTTNEKLFF

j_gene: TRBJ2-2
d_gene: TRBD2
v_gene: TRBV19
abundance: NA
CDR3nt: TGTGCCAGTAGTATAGTTGCGGGGGGCGGCGGGGAGCTGTTTTTT
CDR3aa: CASSIVAGGGGELFF

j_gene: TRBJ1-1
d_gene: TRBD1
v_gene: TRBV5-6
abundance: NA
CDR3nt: TGTGCCAGCAGCTTGGGGCAGGGGGTTCTTCAAGCTTTCTTT
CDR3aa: CASSLGQGVLQAFF

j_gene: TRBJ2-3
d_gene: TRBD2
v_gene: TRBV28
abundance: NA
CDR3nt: TGTGCCAGCAGTTTATGGGTAGCGGGTAGCACAGATACGCAGTATTTT
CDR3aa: CASSLWVAGSTDTQYF

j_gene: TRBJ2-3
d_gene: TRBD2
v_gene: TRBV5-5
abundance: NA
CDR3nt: TGTGCCAGCAGCTGGGCGGGGGACACAGATACGCAGTATTTT
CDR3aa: CASSWAGDTDTQYF

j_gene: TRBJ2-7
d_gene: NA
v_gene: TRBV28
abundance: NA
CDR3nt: TGTGCCAGCAGTCCGACAGGGAGGTACGAGCAGTACTTC
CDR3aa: CASSPTGRYEQYF

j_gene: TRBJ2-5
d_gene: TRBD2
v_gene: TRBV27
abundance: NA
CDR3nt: TGTGCCAGCAGTCTAGGACAGGGAAAAGCGGGAGGGCCTCAGACCCAGTACTTC
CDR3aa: CASSLGQGKAGGPQTQYF

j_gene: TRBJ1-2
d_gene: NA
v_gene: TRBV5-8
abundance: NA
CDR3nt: TGTGCCAGCAGCTTGCTAGGATTCTATGGCTACACCTTC
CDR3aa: CASSLLGFYGYTF

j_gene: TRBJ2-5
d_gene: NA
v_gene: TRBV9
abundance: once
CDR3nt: TGTGCCAGCAGCCCACGATCTGGGCGCTTCCAAGAGACCCAGTACTTC
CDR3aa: CASSPRSGRFQETQYF

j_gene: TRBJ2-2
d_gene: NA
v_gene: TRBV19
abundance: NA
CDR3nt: TGTGCCAGTAGTATATCTGGAGCCGTGAACACCGGGGAGCTGTTTTTT
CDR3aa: CASSISGAVNTGELFF

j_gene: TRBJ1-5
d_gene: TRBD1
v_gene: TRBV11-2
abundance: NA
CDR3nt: TGTGCCAGCAGCTTACAGGGGGGTCAGCCCCAGCATTTT
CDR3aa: CASSLQGGQPQHF

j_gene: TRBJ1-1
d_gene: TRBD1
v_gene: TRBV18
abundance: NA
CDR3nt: TGTGCCAGCTCACCAGACAGGGGGTTCAAAGAAGCTTTCTTT
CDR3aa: CASSPDRGFKEAFF

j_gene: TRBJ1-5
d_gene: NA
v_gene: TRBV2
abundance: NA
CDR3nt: TGTGCCAGCAATATGAGGGAAGCTCAGCCCCAGCATTTT
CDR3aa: CASNMREAQPQHF

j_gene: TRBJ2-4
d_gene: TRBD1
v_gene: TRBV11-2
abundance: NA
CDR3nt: TGTGCCAGCAGCTTATTCTCTTTCTCGGGACAGGGACAAAACATTCAGTACTTC
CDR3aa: CASSLFSFSGQGQNIQYF

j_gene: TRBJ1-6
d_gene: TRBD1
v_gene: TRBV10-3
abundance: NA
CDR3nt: TGTGCCATCAGTGATCCCCTCGAGGGGGCTAATAATTCACCCCTCCACTTT
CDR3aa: CAISDPLEGANNSPLHF

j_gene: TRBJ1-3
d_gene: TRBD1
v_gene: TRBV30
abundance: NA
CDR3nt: TGTGCCTGGAGTGTAGCAGGGGGCATCTCTGGAAACACCATATATTTT
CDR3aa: CAWSVAGGISGNTIYF

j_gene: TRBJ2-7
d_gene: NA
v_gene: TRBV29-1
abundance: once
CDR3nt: TGCAGCGTTGGTGGTGGGGGACACCAAGGAACCTACGAGCAGTACTTC
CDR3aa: CSVGGGGHQGTYEQYF

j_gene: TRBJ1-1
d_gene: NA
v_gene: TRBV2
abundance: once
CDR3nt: TGTGCCAGCGCCATTGGAGCGGGGGAAGGCACTGAAGCTTTCTTT
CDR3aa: CASAIGAGEGTEAFF

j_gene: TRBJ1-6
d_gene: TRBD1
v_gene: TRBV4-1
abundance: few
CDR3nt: TGCGCCAGCAGCCAAGATCCGGGACAGTTAAATTCACCCCTCCACTTT
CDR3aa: CASSQDPGQLNSPLHF

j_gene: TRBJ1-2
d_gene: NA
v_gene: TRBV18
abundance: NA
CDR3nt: TGTGCCAGCTCACAGTCGGGACTCAGCTATGGCTACACCTTC
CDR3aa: CASSQSGLSYGYTF

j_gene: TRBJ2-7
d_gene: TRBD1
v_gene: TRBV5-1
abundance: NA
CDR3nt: TGCGCCAGCAGCTGGACAGGGGTGGTCTACGAGCAGTACTTC
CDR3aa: CASSWTGVVYEQYF

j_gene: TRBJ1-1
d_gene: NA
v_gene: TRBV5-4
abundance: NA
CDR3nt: TGTGCCAGCAGCCACCCCCTAGGGGTAAACACTGAAGCTTTCTTT
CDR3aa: CASSHPLGVNTEAFF

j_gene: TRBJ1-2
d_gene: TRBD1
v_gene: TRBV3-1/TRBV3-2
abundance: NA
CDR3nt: TGTGCCAGTACTCAAAGTCCCGGGACAGGGAACAACTATGGCTACACCTTC
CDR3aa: CASTQSPGTGNNYGYTF

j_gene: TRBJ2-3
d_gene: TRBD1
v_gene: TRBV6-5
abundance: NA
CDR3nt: TGTGCCAGCAGTTCCCGGACAGGGATTGAGGATACGCAGTATTTT
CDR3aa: CASSSRTGIEDTQYF

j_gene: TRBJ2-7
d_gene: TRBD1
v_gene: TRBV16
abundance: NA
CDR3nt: TGTGCCAGCAGCCAATCGGGACAGGGCTCCTACGAGCAGTACTTC
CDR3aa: CASSQSGQGSYEQYF

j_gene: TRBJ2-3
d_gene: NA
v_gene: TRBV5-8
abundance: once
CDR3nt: TGTGCCAGCAGCTTGGGGACAGTAAGCACAGATACGCAGTATTTT
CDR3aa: CASSLGTVSTDTQYF